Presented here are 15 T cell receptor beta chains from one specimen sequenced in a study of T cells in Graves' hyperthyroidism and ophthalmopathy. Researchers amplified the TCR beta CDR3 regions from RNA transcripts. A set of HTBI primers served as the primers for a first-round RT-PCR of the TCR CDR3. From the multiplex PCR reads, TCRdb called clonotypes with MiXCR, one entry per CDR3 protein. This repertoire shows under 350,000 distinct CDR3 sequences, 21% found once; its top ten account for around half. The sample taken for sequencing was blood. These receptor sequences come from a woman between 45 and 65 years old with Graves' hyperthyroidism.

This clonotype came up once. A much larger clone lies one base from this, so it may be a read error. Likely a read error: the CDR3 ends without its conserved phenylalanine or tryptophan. The CDR3 sequence is CSVKGLAGSYEQYS. CDR3 DNA: TGCAGCGTTAAGGGACTAGCGGGATCGTACGAGCAGTACTCC. The rearrangement joins TRBV29-1 to TRBJ2-7, with 13 bases identical to TRBD2. The CDR3 length is 14 residues. V lost 5 bases, J lost 4 bases, and 5 bases stayed unmatched. The germline gives CDR1 SQVTM, CDR2 ANQGSEA.

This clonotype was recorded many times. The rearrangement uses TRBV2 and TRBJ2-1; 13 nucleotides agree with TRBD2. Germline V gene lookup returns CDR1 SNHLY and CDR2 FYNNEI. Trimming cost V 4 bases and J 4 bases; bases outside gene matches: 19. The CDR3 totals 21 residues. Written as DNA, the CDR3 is TGTGCCAGCAGTGTTAAGGGGGGCGCGGGACTAGCGGGATATCCTTACAATGAGCAGTTCTTC. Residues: CASSVKGGAGLAGYPYNEQFF.

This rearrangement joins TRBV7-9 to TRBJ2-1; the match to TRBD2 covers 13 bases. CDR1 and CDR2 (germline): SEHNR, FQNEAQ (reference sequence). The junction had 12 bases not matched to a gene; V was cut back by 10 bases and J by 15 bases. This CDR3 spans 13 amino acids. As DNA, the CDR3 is TGTGCCACAACTCGGACTAGCGGGAGCTTTTGGTTCTTC. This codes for CATTRTSGSFWFF.

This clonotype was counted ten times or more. Written as DNA, the CDR3 is TGTGCCAGCAGCGCGGGACTAGCGGGAGGGTCCTACGAGCAGTACTTC. Amino acid sequence: CASSAGLAGGSYEQYF. The chain uses TRBV6-5 and TRBJ2-7; 16 bases match TRBD2. The J segment lost 1 base and the V segment lost 6 bases, leaving 3 bases of the junction unmatched. Germline assignment: CDR1 MNHEY and CDR2 SVGAGI. The CDR3 covers 16 residues.

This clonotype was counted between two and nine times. The CDR3 sequence is CASSQQGMETQYF. CDR3 DNA: TGTGCCAGCAGTCAACAGGGCATGGAGACCCAGTACTTC. The chain is built from TRBV6-1 and TRBJ2-5; D possibly corresponds to TRBD1 (6 bases). Germline loops: CDR1 MNHNS, CDR2 SASEGT. This CDR3 has 13 amino acids. Deletions cut 5 bases from V and 5 bases from J, with 12 bases between.

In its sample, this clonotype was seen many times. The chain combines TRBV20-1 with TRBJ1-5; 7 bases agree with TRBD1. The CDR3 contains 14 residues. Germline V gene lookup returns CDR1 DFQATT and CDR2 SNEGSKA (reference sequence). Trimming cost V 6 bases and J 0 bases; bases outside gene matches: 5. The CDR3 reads CSASGQYSNQPQHF. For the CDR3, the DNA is TGCAGTGCGTCGGGACAGTATAGCAATCAGCCCCAGCATTTT.

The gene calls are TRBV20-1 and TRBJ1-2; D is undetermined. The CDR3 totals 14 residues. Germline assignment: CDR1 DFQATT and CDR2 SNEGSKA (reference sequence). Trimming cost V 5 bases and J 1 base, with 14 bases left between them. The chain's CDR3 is CSAPPPLFNYGYTF. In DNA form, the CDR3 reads TGCAGTGCTCCACCGCCCCTGTTTAACTATGGCTACACCTTC.

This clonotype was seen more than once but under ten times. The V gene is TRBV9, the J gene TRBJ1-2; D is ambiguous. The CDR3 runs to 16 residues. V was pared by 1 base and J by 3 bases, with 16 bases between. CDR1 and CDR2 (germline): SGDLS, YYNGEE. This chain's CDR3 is CASSVSELMQDYGYTF. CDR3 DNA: TGTGCCAGCAGCGTATCTGAGCTAATGCAGGACTATGGCTACACCTTC.

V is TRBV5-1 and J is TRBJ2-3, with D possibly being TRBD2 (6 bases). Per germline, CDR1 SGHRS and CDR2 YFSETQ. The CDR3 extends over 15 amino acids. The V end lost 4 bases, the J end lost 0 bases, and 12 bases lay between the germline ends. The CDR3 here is CASSKKGGSTDTQYF. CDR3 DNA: TGCGCCAGCAGCAAAAAAGGAGGGAGCACAGATACGCAGTATTTT.

CDR3 sequence reads: CASSLYSGLGAELFF. Here the CDR3 DNA reads TGTGCCAGCAGTTTATATTCTGGGTTAGGGGCGGAGCTGTTTTTT. V and J are TRBV12-3 or TRBV12-4 and TRBJ2-2, with D tentatively TRBD1 (5 bases). This CDR3 is built from 15 residues. V was cut by 2 bases and J by 10 bases, with 17 bases left in between.

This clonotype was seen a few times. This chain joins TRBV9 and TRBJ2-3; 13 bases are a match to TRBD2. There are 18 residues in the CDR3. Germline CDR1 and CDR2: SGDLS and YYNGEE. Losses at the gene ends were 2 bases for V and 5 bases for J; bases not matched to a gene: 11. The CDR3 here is CASSVYPGTSGVVDTQYF. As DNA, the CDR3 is TGTGCCAGCAGCGTCTACCCCGGGACTAGCGGGGTTGTAGATACGCAGTATTTT.

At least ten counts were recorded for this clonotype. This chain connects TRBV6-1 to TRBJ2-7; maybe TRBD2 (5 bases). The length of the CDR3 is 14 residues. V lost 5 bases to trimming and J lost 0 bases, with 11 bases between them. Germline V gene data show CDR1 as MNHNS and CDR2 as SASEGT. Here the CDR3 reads CASSPRGSSYEQYF. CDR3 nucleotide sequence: TGTGCCAGCAGTCCAAGAGGGAGCTCCTACGAGCAGTACTTC.

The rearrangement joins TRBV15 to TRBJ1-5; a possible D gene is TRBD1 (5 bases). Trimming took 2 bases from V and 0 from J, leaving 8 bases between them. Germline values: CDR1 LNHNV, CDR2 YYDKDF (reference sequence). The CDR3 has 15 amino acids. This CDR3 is CATSRSTGSNQPQHF. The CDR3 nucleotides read TGTGCCACCAGCAGATCAACAGGTAGCAATCAGCCCCAGCATTTT.

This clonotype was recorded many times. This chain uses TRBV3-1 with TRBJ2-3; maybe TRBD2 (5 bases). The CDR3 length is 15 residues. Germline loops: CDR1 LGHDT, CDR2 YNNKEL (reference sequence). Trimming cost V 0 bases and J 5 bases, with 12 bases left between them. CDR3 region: CASSQDPVARDTQYF. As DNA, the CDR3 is TGTGCCAGCAGCCAAGATCCTGTAGCGCGAGATACGCAGTATTTT.

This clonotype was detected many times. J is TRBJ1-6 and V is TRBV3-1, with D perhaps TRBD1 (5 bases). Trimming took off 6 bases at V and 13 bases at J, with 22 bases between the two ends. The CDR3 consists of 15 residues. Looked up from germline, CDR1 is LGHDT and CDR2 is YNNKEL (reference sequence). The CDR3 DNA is TGTGCCAGCAGGCTCCAAGGTGGGGCAAGGTCGCCCCTCCACTTT. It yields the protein CASRLQGGARSPLHF.